This TCR beta chain was recorded in a study of response to subunit inactivated influenza vaccine. One entry per CDR3 protein results from TCRdb running MiXCR on the RT-PCR reads. The sample has roughly 460,000 distinct CDR3 sequences; around 9.9% are singletons. This clonotype was observed at least ten times. Its antigen is not known. Notes on the study in general: It was the authors' suggestion that each seasonal influenza vaccination recruits few new T cells.

This CDR3 comprises 20 residues. J lost 9 bases, V lost 6 bases, and 28 bases had no gene match. From germline, CDR1 is DFQATT and CDR2 SNEGSKA (reference sequence). The sequence was collected from a man aged 45-60 years who received an inactivated influenza vaccine. The sample consisted of PBMCs from blood, taken 40 to 50 days after vaccination. This chain joins TRBV20-1 and TRBJ2-1; TRBD2 matches 11 bases. The CDR3 here is CSAIIPPGHHSGRAVLEQFF. The CDR3 DNA is TGCAGTGCAATAATCCCTCCGGGACATCATAGCGGGAGGGCTGTTCTTGAGCAGTTCTTC.